This TCR beta chain originates from a study of shared clonotypes between healthy human individuals. Study context: Used for every donor were three CD4 naive, three CD4 memory, two CD8 naive and one CD8 memory plate.

With regard to this clone: What it binds is not known.

As handled by the study authors: Filtering differed, since immunoSEQ gave only junction sequences and no quality scores. Measured with immunoSEQ multiplex PCR; TCRdb has only the in-frame clones, and not every one. From that table come the V and J calls and clone size; the DNA was used to work out D and trimming. The repertoire holds roughly 770,000 clones, just over 95% seen once, with less than 0.25% in the top ten. Study-wide points: What limited the represented genetic and exposure-history diversity was the small number of donors.

Only CD45RO-negative cells positively selected for CCR7 counted as naive CD8 cells, so terminally differentiated effector memory CD45RA+ cells were excluded. Donors had no recently reported acute infections or vaccinations and were HIV-negative. The CDR3 runs 14 residues. V dropped 2 bases and J dropped 2 bases, with 9 bases sitting between them. Germline V lookup: CDR1 SGHTA, CDR2 FQGTGA. The clonotype comes from a man aged 30 to 45 in good health. J is TRBJ1-2 and V is TRBV7-3, with D unresolved. Sequenced material: naive CD8+ T cells sorted from blood. CDR3 nucleotide sequence: TGTGCCAGCAGCTTATTCGCCGACAACTATGGCTACACCTTC. It yields the protein CASSLFADNYGYTF.